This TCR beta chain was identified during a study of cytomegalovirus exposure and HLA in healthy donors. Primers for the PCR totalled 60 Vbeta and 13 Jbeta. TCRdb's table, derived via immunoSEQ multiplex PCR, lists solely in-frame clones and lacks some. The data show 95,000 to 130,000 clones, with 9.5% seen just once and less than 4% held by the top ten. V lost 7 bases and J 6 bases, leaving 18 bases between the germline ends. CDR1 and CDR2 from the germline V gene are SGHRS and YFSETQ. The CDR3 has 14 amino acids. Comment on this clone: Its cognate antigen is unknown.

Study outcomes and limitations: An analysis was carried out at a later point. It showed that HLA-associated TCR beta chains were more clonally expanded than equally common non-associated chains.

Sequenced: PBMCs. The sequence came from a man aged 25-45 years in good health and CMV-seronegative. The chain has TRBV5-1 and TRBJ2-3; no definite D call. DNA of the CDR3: TGCGCCAGCGCCCAGCGAGTAAGAGGCGATACGCAGTATTTT. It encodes CASAQRVRGDTQYF.